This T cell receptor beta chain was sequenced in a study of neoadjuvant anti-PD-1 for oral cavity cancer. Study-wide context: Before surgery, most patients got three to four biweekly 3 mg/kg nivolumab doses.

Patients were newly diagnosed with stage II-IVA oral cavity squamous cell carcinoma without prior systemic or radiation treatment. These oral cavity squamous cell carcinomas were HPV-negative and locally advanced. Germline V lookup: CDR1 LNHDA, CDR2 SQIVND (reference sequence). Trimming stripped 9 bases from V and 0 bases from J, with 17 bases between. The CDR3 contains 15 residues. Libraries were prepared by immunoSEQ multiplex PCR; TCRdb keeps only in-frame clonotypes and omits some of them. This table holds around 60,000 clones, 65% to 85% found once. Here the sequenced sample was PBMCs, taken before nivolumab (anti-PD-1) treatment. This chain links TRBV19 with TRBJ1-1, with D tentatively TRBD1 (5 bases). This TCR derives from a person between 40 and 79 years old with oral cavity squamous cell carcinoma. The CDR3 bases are TGTGCCAGCCACCCCAAGGGGATCCTGAACACTGAAGCTTTCTTT. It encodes CASHPKGILNTEAFF.